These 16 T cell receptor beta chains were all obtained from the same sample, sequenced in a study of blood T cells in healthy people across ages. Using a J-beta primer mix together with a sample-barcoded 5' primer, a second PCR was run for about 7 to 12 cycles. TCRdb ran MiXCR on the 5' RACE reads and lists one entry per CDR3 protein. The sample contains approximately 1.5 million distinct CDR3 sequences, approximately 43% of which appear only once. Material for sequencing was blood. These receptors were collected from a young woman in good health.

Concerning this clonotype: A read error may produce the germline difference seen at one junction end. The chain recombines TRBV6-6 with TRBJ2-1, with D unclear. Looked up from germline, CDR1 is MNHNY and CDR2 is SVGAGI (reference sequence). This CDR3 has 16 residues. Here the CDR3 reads CASSSNLRSSCNEQFF. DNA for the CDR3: TGTGCAAGCAGTTCCAATCTCAGAAGCTCCTGCAATGAGCAGTTCTTC.

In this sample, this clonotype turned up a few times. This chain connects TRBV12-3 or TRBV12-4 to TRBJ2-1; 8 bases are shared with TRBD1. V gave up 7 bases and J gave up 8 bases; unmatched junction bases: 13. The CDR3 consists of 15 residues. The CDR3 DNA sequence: TGTGCCAGCACCTCGGAGGGCAGGGGGCTGGATGAGCAGTTCTTC. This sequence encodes CASTSEGRGLDEQFF.

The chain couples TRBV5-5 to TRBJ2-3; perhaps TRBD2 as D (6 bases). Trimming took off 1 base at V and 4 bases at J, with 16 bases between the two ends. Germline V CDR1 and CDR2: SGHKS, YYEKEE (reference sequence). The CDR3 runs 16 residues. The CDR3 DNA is TGTGCCAGCAGCTTGTTCGGTCTAGCGACGGCAGATACGCAGTATTTT. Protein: CASSLFGLATADTQYF.

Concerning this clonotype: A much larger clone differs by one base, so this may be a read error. The CDR3 bases are TGTGCCAGCAGCTTAGGGGTCAATGAGCAGTACTTC. Translating gives CASSLGVNEQYF. This chain joins TRBV7-9 and TRBJ2-5, with D hard to call. The V end lost 1 base, the J end lost 11 bases, and 11 bases lay between the germline ends. Germline CDR1 is SEHNR and CDR2 is FQNEAQ (reference sequence). The CDR3 is 12 residues long.

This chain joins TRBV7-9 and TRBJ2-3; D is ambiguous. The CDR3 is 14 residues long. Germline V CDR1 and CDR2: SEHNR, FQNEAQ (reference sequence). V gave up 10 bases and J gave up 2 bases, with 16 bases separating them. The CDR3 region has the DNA TGTGCCATCCAATCGACACAGTTCACAGATACGCAGTATTTT. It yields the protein CAIQSTQFTDTQYF.

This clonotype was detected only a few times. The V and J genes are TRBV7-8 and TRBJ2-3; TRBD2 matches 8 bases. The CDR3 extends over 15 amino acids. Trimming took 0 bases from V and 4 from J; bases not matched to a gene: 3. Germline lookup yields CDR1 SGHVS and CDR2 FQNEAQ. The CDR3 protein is CASSLARAGADTQYF. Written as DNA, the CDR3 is TGTGCCAGCAGCTTAGCGAGAGCGGGAGCAGATACGCAGTATTTT.

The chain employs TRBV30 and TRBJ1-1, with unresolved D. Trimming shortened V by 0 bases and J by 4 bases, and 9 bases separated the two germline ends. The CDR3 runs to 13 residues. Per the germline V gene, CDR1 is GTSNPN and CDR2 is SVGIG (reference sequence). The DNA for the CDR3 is TGTGCCTGGAGTGTAATCCCCTCCACTGAAGCTTTCTTT. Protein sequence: CAWSVIPSTEAFF.

The CDR3 is CSARFVGNSYNEQYF. In nucleotides, the CDR3 is TGCAGTGCTAGGTTTGTGGGGAACTCCTACAATGAGCAGTACTTC. The chain has TRBV20-1 and TRBJ2-5; D gene uncertain. Germline CDR1 reads DFQATT; CDR2 reads SNEGSKA (reference sequence). The CDR3 extends over 15 amino acids. Trimming took off 3 bases at V and 11 bases at J, with 25 bases between the two ends.

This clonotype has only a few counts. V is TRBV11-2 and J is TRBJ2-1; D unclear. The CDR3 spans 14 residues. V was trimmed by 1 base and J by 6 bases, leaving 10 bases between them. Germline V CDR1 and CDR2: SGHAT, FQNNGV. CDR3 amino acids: CASSLVGQSNEQFF. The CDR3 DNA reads TGTGCCAGCAGCTTAGTCGGGCAGTCCAATGAGCAGTTCTTC.

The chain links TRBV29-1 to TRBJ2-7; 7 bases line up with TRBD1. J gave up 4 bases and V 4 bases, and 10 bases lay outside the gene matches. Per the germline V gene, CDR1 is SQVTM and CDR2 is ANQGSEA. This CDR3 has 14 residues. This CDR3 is CSVVIRDSRYEQYF. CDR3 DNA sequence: TGCAGCGTTGTCATCCGGGACAGCCGATACGAGCAGTACTTC.

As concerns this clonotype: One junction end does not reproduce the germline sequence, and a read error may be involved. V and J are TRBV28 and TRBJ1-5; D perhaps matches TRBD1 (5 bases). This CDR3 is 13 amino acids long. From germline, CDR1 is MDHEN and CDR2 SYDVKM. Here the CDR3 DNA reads TGTGCCAGCCACGGATGGGGCAATCGGCCCCAGCATTTT. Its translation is CASHGWGNRPQHF.

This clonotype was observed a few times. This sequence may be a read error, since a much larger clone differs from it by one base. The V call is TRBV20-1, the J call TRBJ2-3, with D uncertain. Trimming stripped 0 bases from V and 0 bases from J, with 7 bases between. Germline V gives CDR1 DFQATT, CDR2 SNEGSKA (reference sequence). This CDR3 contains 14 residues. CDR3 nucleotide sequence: TGCAGTGCTAGAGATGCCCCTAGCACAGATACGCAGTATTTT. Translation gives CSARDAPSTDTQYF.

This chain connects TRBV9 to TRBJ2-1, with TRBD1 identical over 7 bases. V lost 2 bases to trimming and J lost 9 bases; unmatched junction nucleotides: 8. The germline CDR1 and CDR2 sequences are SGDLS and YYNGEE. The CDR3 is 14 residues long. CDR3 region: CASSVRQGVGEQFF. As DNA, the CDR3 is TGTGCCAGCAGCGTCCGACAGGGAGTGGGTGAGCAGTTCTTC.

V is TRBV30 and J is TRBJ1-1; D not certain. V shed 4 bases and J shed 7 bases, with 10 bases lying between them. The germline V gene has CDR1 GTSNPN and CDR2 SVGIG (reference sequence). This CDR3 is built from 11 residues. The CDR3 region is CAWTRTVEAFF. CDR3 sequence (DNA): TGTGCCTGGACGAGGACGGTTGAAGCTTTCTTT.

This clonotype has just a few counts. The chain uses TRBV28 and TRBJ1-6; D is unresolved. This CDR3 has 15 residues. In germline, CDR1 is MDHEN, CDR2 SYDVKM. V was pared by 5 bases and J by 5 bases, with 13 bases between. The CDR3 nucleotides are TGTGCCAGCAGTGGGCTTGTGGGGAATAATTCACCCCTCCACTTT. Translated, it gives CASSGLVGNNSPLHF.

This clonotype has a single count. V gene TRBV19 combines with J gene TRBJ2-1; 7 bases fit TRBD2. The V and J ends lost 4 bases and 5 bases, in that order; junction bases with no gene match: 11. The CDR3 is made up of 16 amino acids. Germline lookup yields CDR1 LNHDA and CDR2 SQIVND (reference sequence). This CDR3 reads CASSNPSGSPNNEQFF. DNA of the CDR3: TGTGCCAGTAGTAACCCTAGCGGTTCTCCGAACAATGAGCAGTTCTTC.